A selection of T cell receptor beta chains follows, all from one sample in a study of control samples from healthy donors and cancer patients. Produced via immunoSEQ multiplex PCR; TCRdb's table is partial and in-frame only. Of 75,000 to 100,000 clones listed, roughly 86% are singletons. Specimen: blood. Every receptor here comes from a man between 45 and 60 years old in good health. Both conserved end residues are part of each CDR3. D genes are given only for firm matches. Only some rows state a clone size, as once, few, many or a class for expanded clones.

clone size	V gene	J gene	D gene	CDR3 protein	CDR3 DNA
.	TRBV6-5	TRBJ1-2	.	CASSYTAGVYGYTF	TGTGCCAGCAGTTACACTGCGGGGGTCTATGGCTACACCTTC
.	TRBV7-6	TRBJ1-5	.	CASSLEPSASNQPQHF	TGTGCCAGCAGCTTAGAACCGTCGGCTAGCAATCAGCCCCAGCATTTT
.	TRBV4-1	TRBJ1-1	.	CASSQDRDNTEAFF	TGCGCCAGCAGCCAAGACCGGGACAACACTGAAGCTTTCTTT
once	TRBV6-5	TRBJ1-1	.	CASSDRQNTEAFF	TGTGCCAGCTCGGACCGGCAGAACACTGAAGCTTTCTTT
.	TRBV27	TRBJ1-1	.	CASSLEGNTEAFF	TGTGCCAGCAGTTTAGAAGGGAACACTGAAGCTTTCTTT
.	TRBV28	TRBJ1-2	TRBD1	CASSLGTVNYGYTF	TGTGCCAGCAGTTTAGGGACAGTCAACTATGGCTACACCTTC
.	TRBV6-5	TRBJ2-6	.	CASSLEPSGANVLTF	TGTGCCAGCAGTCTCGAGCCCTCTGGGGCCAACGTCCTGACTTTC
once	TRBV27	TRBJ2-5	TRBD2	CASTPAGNQETQYF	TGTGCCAGCACCCCAGCGGGGAACCAAGAGACCCAGTACTTC
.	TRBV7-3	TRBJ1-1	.	CASSFAVGMDTEAFF	TGTGCCAGCAGCTTCGCGGTGGGCATGGACACTGAAGCTTTCTTT
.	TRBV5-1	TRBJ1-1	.	CASSLDTDTASEAFF	TGCGCCAGCAGCTTGGACACTGACACTGCAAGTGAAGCTTTCTTT
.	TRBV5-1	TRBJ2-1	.	CASSPAAANEQFF	TGCGCCAGCAGCCCGGCGGCAGCAAATGAGCAGTTCTTC
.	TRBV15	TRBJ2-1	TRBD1	CATSGTGGNEQFF	TGTGCCACCAGCGGGACAGGGGGTAATGAGCAGTTCTTC
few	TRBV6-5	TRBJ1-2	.	CASSYSSANYGYTF	TGTGCCAGCAGTTACTCGAGCGCTAACTATGGCTACACCTTC
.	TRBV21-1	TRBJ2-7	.	CASSKIGYSYEQYF	TGTGCCAGCAGCAAGATAGGATACTCCTACGAGCAGTACTTC
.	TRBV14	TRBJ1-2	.	CASSQGGIYGYTF	TGTGCCAGCAGCCAAGGTGGGATCTATGGCTACACCTTC
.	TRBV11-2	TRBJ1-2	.	CASSPRSGQNYGYTF	TGTGCCAGCAGCCCCCGTTCGGGGCAGAACTATGGCTACACCTTC
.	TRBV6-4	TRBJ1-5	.	CASSVTGDQPQHF	TGTGCCAGCAGTGTTACCGGGGATCAGCCCCAGCATTTT
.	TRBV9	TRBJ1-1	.	CASSALGSGTEAFF	TGTGCCAGCAGCGCCCTCGGATCTGGCACTGAAGCTTTCTTT
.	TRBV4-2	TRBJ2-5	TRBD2	CASSQGLEETQYF	TGTGCCAGCAGCCAGGGACTAGAAGAGACCCAGTACTTC
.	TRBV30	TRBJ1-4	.	CAWSLQGNEKLFF	TGTGCCTGGAGTCTCCAGGGTAATGAAAAACTGTTTTTT
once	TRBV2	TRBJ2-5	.	CASSDPGAVGLGTQYF	TGTGCCAGCAGTGACCCAGGGGCAGTGGGCTTAGGGACCCAGTACTTC
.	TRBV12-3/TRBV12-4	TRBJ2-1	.	CASSPLNNEQFF	TGTGCCAGCAGTCCCCTAAACAATGAGCAGTTCTTC
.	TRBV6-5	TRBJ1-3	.	CASSLGTVPGNTIYF	TGTGCCAGCAGTCTCGGGACTGTACCTGGAAACACCATATATTTT
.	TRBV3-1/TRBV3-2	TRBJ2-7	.	CASSQGFLEQYF	TGTGCCAGCAGCCAAGGGTTCCTCGAGCAGTACTTC
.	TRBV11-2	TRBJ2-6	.	CASSLDDGANVLTF	TGTGCCAGCAGCTTAGACGACGGGGCCAACGTCCTGACTTTC
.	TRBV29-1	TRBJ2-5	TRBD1	CSVGGQGGETQYF	TGCAGCGTTGGAGGACAGGGGGGAGAGACCCAGTACTTC
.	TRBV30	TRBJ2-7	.	CAWSVSRKSYEQYF	TGTGCCTGGAGTGTATCCCGGAAATCCTACGAGCAGTACTTC
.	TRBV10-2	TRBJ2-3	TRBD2	CASRETSGGRNTQYF	TGCGCCAGCAGGGAGACTAGCGGGGGGAGGAATACGCAGTATTTT
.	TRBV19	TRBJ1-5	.	CASSIYPGYSNQPQHF	TGTGCCAGTAGTATCTATCCGGGTTATAGCAATCAGCCCCAGCATTTT
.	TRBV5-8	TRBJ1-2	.	CASSLALTGSSGYTF	TGTGCCAGCAGCTTGGCCCTCACAGGCTCCTCGGGCTACACCTTC
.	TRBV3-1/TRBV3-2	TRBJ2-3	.	CASSQEGVGGRGTDTQYF	TGTGCCAGCAGCCAAGAGGGAGTGGGGGGCCGGGGCACAGATACGCAGTATTTT
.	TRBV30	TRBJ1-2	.	CAWSGDSEGYTF	TGTGCCTGGAGTGGGGACTCAGAGGGCTACACCTTC
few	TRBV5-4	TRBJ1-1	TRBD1	CASSLGQGGTEAFF	TGTGCCAGCAGCTTGGGACAGGGAGGCACTGAAGCTTTCTTT
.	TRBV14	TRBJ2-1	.	CASSQGGGQFF	TGTGCCAGCAGCCAAGGCGGGGGCCAGTTCTTC
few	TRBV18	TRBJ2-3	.	CASSPPRTDTQYF	TGTGCCAGCTCACCACCCCGCACAGATACGCAGTATTTT
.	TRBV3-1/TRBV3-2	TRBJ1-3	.	CASSQTGNTIYF	TGTGCCAGCAGCCAAACTGGAAACACCATATATTTT
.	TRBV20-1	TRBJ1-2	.	CSASSGGEDYGYTF	TGCAGTGCTAGTTCCGGGGGTGAAGACTATGGCTACACCTTC
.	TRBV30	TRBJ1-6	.	CAWSVGSGSPLHF	TGTGCCTGGAGTGTAGGCAGCGGGTCACCCCTCCACTTT
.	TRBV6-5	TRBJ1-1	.	CASRVGQNTEAFF	TGTGCCAGCAGGGTAGGACAGAACACTGAAGCTTTCTTT
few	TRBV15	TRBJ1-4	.	CATSRLLGVVEGKNEKLFF	TGTGCCACCAGCAGACTCCTCGGGGTTGTTGAGGGGAAAAATGAAAAACTGTTTTTT
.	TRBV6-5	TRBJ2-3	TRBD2	CASSSSSGGPRYF	TGTGCCAGCAGTTCCTCTAGCGGGGGCCCTAGGTATTTT
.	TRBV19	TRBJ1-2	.	CASNSGAANYGYTF	TGTGCCAGTAACTCCGGAGCCGCCAACTATGGCTACACCTTC
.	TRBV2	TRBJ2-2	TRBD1	CASSGQGITGELFF	TGTGCCAGCAGTGGACAGGGGATCACCGGGGAGCTGTTTTTT
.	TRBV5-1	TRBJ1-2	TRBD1	CASSFGQGVYGYTF	TGCGCCAGCAGCTTCGGGCAGGGGGTCTATGGCTACACCTTC
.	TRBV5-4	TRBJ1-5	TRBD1	CASSLSGQGSNQPQHF	TGTGCCAGCAGCTTGTCGGGACAGGGGTCCAATCAGCCCCAGCATTTT
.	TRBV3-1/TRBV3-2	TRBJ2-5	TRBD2	CASSHPRGARETQYF	TGTGCCAGCAGCCATCCGCGGGGGGCCAGGGAGACCCAGTACTTC
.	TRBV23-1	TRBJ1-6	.	CASSQYWALDNSPLHF	TGCGCCAGCAGTCAATATTGGGCTTTGGATAATTCACCCCTCCACTTT
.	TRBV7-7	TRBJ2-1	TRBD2	CASSSGLAGAINEQFF	TGTGCTAGCAGTTCCGGACTAGCGGGGGCTATCAATGAGCAGTTCTTC
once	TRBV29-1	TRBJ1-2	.	CSVEGPSGTPNYGYTF	TGCAGCGTTGAGGGCCCCTCCGGGACACCGAACTATGGCTACACCTTC
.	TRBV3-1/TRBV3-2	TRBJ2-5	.	CASSRGLSETQYF	TGTGCCAGCAGCCGTGGCCTCTCAGAGACCCAGTACTTC
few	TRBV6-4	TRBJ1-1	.	CASSDFSGAAEAFF	TGTGCCAGCAGTGATTTCAGCGGGGCAGCTGAAGCTTTCTTT
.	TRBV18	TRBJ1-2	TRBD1	CASSLKDRGANGYTF	TGTGCCAGCTCCCTAAAGGACAGGGGGGCGAACGGCTACACCTTC
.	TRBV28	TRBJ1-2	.	CASTWGGRYGYTF	TGTGCCAGCACGTGGGGGGGCCGGTATGGCTACACCTTC
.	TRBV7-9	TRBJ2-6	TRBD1	CASVLGTGGSGANVLTF	TGTGCCAGCGTCCTCGGGACAGGGGGCAGTGGGGCCAACGTCCTGACTTTC
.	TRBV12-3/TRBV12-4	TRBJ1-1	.	CASSRYSETFF	TGTGCCAGCAGTAGATACAGCGAGACTTTCTTT
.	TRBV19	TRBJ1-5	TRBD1	CASSTLGTDNQPQHF	TGTGCCAGTAGTACCCTAGGGACAGATAATCAGCCCCAGCATTTT